This T cell receptor (beta chain) was identified in a study of Tregs in tolerant kidney transplant recipients. The study, taken as a whole, reports: Changing PCR primers prevented nucleotide comparison between some patients' samples. Tregs expanded with activated donor B cells seemed most donor-specific. No direct test of biological reproducibility was done here.

Profiled with immunoSEQ multiplex PCR; TCRdb holds only in-frame clones, not every one. The sample carries roughly 52,000 clones, about nine tenths recorded once. Related graft donors supplied nonmyeloablative bone marrow transplants, and mixed chimerism was transient. CD4+CD25+CD127- Tregs, CD4+CD25- non-Tregs, CD4 and CD8 cells were sorted. For this clone: Antigen unknown.

The receptor was isolated from a human patient who received a combined kidney and bone marrow transplant. Some T cells may originate from the graft donor. Sequencing was performed on CD8+ T cells from blood (PBMCs), taken 24 months after the transplant.

CDR3 amino acids: CASSLVIWDRAPKKSIEQYF. In DNA form, the CDR3 reads TGTGCCAGCAGCTTAGTTATTTGGGACAGGGCCCCCAAAAAGTCCATCGAGCAGTACTTC. The rearrangement uses TRBV7-6 and TRBJ2-7; 9 positions agree with TRBD1. The CDR3 runs to 20 residues. The germline gives CDR1 SGHVS, CDR2 FNYEAQ. The V segment lost 1 base and the J segment 6 bases; nucleotides outside the gene matches: 22.